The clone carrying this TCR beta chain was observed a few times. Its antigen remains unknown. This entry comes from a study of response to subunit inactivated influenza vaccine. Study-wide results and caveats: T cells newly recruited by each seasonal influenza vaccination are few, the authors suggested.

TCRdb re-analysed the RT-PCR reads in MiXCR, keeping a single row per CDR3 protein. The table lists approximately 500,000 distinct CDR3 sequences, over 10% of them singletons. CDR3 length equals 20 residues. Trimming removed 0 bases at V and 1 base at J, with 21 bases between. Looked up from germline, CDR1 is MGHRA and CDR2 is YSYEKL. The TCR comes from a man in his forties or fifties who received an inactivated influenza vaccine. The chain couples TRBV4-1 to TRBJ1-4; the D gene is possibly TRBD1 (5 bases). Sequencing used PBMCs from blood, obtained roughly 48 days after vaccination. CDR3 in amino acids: CASSQDSLRGPPGTNEKLFF. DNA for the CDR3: TGCGCCAGCAGCCAAGACTCATTGCGGGGCCCTCCTGGAACTAATGAAAAACTGTTTTTT.